Listed below are T cell receptor beta chains from one sample, sequenced in a study of blood T cell repertoires in COVID-19. The repertoire was sequenced with immunoSEQ multiplex PCR; TCRdb's copy has only in-frame clones and lacks some. The data hold roughly 100,000 clones, with 84% observed a single time. The sample was peripheral blood. These receptor sequences come from a man between 40 and 49 years old with active or convalescent COVID-19. Each CDR3 is given with its conserved first and last residue.

v_call: TRBV6-5; cdr3_aa: CASSYTGNGYTF
v_call: TRBV4-3; cdr3_aa: CASSQVRDQPQHF
v_call: TRBV5-4; cdr3_aa: CASSLSYNEQFF
v_call: TRBV7-9; cdr3_aa: CASSTQGANTIYF
v_call: TRBV4-2; cdr3_aa: CASSPRAGQGTYEQYF
v_call: TRBV2; cdr3_aa: CASRVTGPEQYF
v_call: TRBV11-2; cdr3_aa: CASSLGGVGTEAFF
v_call: TRBV5-6; cdr3_aa: CASRRGSSYNEQFF
v_call: TRBV4-1; cdr3_aa: CASSQERSQGGNQPQHF
v_call: TRBV19; cdr3_aa: CASSTPRRGLVHTDTQYF
v_call: TRBV7-3; cdr3_aa: CASNSYGYTF
v_call: TRBV5-4; cdr3_aa: CASSPAGLAGVISTDTQYF
v_call: TRBV5-6; cdr3_aa: CASTLNRADGYTF
v_call: TRBV2; cdr3_aa: CASSSQALYEQYF
v_call: TRBV7-2; cdr3_aa: CASSFLEYRETQYF
v_call: TRBV18; cdr3_aa: CASSPQTGGNQPQHF
v_call: TRBV27; cdr3_aa: CASSPSEISDTQYF
v_call: TRBV5-1; cdr3_aa: CASSSWGAGELFF
v_call: TRBV5-4; cdr3_aa: CASSKHDPGQGSAEAFF
v_call: TRBV5-3; cdr3_aa: CARSPLGGAEQYF
v_call: TRBV4-2; cdr3_aa: CASSQDQSGGAKNEQFF
v_call: TRBV3-1/TRBV3-2; cdr3_aa: CASSRASLPQFF
v_call: TRBV9; cdr3_aa: CASSKGETGDNQPQHF
v_call: TRBV11-1; cdr3_aa: CASSLAGNTEAFF
v_call: TRBV4-1; cdr3_aa: CASSQGPGQGSVGNQPQHF
v_call: TRBV6-6; cdr3_aa: CASRRGGLETQYF
v_call: TRBV6-5; cdr3_aa: CASYPLASLETQYF
v_call: TRBV7-2; cdr3_aa: CASSLGFGSSTDTQYF
v_call: TRBV30; cdr3_aa: CAWSVSPNTEAFF
v_call: TRBV7-3; cdr3_aa: CASSFKVGQGPDTQYF
v_call: TRBV12-5; cdr3_aa: CASGSPQGQGNTGELFF
v_call: TRBV29-1; cdr3_aa: CSVDLRVGNQPQHF
v_call: TRBV3-1/TRBV3-2; cdr3_aa: CASSQDLTGGQGYTF
v_call: TRBV5-5; cdr3_aa: CASSFLAGGGEQFF
v_call: TRBV12-3/TRBV12-4; cdr3_aa: CASGESSNGPLHF
v_call: TRBV18; cdr3_aa: CASSPPGGYEQYF
v_call: TRBV19; cdr3_aa: CATRGPVTEAFF
v_call: TRBV5-1; cdr3_aa: CASSSTRGGADRYGELFF
v_call: TRBV10-1; cdr3_aa: CASTPRATNEKLFF
v_call: TRBV7-2; cdr3_aa: CASSGGGANEKLFF
v_call: TRBV7-3; cdr3_aa: CASSLAGGPSNEQFF